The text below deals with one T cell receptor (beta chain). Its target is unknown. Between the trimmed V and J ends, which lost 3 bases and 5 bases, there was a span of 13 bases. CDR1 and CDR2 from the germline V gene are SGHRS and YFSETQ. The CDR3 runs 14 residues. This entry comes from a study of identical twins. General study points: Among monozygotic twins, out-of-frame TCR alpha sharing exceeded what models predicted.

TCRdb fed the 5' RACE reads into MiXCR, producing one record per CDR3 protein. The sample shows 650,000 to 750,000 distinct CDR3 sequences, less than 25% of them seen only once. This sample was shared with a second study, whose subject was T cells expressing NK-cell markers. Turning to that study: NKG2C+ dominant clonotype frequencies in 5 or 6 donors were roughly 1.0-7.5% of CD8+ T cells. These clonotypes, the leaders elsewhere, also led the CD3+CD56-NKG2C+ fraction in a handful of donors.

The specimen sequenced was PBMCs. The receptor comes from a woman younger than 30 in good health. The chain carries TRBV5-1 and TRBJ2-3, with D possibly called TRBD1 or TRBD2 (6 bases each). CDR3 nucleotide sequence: TGCGCCAGCAGCTCGGGAGTAGGGGGAGATACGCAGTATTTT. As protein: CASSSGVGGDTQYF.